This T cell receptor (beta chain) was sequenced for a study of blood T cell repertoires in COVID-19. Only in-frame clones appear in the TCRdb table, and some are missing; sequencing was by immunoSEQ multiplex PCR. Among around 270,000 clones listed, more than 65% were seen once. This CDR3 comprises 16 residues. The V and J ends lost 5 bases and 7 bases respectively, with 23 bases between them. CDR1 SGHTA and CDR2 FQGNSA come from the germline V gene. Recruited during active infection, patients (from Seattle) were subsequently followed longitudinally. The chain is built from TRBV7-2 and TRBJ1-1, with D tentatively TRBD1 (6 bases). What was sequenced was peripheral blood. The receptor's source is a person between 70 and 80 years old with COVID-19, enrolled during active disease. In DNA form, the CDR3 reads TGTGCCAGCAGCGTACAGGACAGTCCTGGGAGGGGTGAAGCTTTCTTT. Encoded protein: CASSVQDSPGRGEAFF.